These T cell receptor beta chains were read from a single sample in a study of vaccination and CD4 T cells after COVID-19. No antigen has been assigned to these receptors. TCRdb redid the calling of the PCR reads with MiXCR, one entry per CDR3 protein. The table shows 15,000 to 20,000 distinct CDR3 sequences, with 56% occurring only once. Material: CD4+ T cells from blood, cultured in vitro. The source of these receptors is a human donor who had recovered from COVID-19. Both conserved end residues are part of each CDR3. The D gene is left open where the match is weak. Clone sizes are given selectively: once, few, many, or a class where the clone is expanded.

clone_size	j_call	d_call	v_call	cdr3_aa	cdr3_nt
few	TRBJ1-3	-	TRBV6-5	CASSSDRLGTIYF	TGTGCCAGCAGTTCGGACCGATTGGGCACCATATATTTT
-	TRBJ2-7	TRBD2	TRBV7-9	CASTYSGSFPYEQYF	TGTGCCAGCACCTATAGCGGGAGTTTTCCCTACGAGCAGTACTTC
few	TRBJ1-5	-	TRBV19	CASSPGAGTQPQHF	TGTGCCAGTAGTCCAGGGGCCGGTACGCAGCCCCAGCATTTT
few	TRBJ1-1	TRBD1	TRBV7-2	CASSLQGADTEAFF	TGTGCCAGCAGCTTACAGGGGGCGGACACTGAAGCTTTCTTT
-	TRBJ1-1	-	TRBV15	CATSRDGGPGAVSYTEAFF	TGTGCCACCAGCAGAGATGGAGGGCCTGGGGCGGTGTCGTACACTGAAGCTTTCTTT
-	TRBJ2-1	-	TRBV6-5	CASSWVADWGNEQFF	TGTGCCAGCAGTTGGGTAGCGGATTGGGGCAATGAGCAGTTCTTC
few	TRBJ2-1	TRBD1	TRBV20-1	CSAGDRDYNEQFF	TGCAGTGCGGGGGACAGGGATTACAATGAGCAGTTCTTC
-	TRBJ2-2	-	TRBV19	CASRNLDTGELFF	TGTGCCAGTAGAAACTTAGACACCGGGGAGCTGTTTTTT
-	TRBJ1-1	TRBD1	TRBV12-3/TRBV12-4	CASSPVTGVIAEAFF	TGTGCCAGCAGTCCCGTGACAGGGGTCATAGCTGAAGCTTTCTTT
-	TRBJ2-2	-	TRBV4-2	CASSQGIFGGTGELFF	TGTGCCAGCAGCCAAGGTATTTTCGGGGGCACCGGGGAGCTGTTTTTT
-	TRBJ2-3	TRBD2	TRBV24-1	CATSDRLAGVDTQYF	TGTGCCACCAGTGATAGACTAGCGGGAGTGGATACGCAGTATTTT
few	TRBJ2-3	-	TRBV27	CASSLSEATAGTQYF	TGTGCCAGCAGTTTATCTGAAGCGACAGCGGGTACGCAGTATTTT
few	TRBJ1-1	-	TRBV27	CASSFWGNTEAFF	TGTGCCAGCAGTTTTTGGGGGAACACTGAAGCTTTCTTT
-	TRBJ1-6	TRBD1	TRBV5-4	CASSSDRGNSPLHF	TGTGCCAGCAGCTCGGACAGGGGGAATTCACCCCTCCACTTT
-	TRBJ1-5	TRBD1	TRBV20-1	CSARVGDSNRPQHF	TGCAGTGCTAGAGTGGGGGACAGCAATCGGCCCCAGCATTTT
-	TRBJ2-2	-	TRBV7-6	CASSPLRGTGELFF	TGTGCCAGCAGCCCCTTGAGGGGCACCGGGGAGCTGTTTTTT
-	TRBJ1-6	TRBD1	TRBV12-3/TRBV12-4	CASSSGTGVSPLHF	TGTGCCAGCAGTTCCGGGACAGGGGTCTCACCCCTCCACTTT
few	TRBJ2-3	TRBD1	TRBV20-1	CSASPGTGWPGAETDTQYF	TGCAGTGCTAGCCCCGGGACAGGGTGGCCGGGAGCGGAAACAGATACGCAGTATTTT
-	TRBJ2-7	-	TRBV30	CAWSKGAGYEQYF	TGTGCCTGGAGTAAGGGCGCGGGGTACGAGCAGTACTTC
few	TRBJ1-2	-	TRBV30	CAWSVLRPNYGYTF	TGTGCCTGGAGTGTACTTAGGCCTAACTATGGCTACACCTTC
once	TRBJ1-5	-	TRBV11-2	CASSSTTNLGAQHF	TGTGCCAGCAGCTCAACCACAAATCTTGGGGCCCAGCATTTT
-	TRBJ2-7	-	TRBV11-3	CASSPLTGRWNEQYF	TGTGCCAGCAGCCCCTTAACAGGGAGGTGGAACGAGCAGTACTTC
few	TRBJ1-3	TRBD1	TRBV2	CASSGQGAVAGNTIYF	TGTGCCAGCAGTGGACAGGGGGCAGTAGCTGGAAACACCATATATTTT
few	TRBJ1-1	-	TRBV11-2	CASSHGSGPQGAFF	TGTGCCAGCAGCCATGGATCCGGGCCCCAGGGAGCTTTCTTT
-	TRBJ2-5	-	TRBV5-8	CASSFRREETQYF	TGTGCCAGCAGCTTTCGCAGGGAAGAGACCCAGTACTTC
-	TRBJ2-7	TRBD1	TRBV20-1	CSARDGTGGDEQYF	TGCAGTGCTAGAGACGGGACAGGGGGCGACGAGCAGTACTTC
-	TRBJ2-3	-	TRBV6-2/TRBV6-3	CASSYSVGLTDTQYF	TGTGCCAGCAGTTACTCGGTTGGACTCACAGATACGCAGTATTTT
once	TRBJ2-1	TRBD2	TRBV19	CASSIVLAGVGNEQFF	TGTGCCAGTAGTATAGTTCTAGCGGGAGTGGGGAATGAGCAGTTCTTC
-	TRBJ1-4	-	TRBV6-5	CASSYPPGTNEKLFF	TGTGCCAGCAGTTACCCGCCCGGAACTAATGAAAAACTGTTTTTT
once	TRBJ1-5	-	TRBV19	CASSISGQWEGNQPQHF	TGTGCCAGTAGTATATCGGGGCAGTGGGAAGGGAATCAGCCCCAGCATTTT
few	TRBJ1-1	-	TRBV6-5	CASSYSVGLNTEAFF	TGTGCCAGCAGTTACTCGGTGGGATTGAACACTGAAGCTTTCTTT
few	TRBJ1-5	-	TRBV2	CASSEVRAQGQPQHF	TGTGCCAGCAGTGAAGTAAGGGCGCAGGGTCAGCCCCAGCATTTT
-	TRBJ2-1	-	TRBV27	CASSGGPGGQFF	TGTGCCAGCAGTGGGGGACCCGGGGGGCAGTTCTTC
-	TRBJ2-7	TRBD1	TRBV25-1	CASSGGQGKYEQYF	TGTGCCAGCAGTGGGGGACAGGGTAAATACGAGCAGTACTTC
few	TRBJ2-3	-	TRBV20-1	CSARDRTGQTDTQYF	TGCAGTGCTAGAGATAGGACGGGGCAGACAGATACGCAGTATTTT
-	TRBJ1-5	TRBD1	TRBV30	CAWSARTGYYNQPQHF	TGTGCCTGGAGTGCCCGGACAGGGTATTACAATCAGCCCCAGCATTTT
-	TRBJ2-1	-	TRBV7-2	CASSLTSNPGPFF	TGTGCCAGCAGCCTTACTAGTAATCCAGGGCCGTTCTTC
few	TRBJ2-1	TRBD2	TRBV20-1	CSARGLAGAHEQFF	TGCAGTGCTAGAGGACTAGCGGGAGCGCATGAGCAGTTCTTC
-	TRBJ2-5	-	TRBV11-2	CASTLNLETQYF	TGTGCCAGCACTTTAAACTTGGAGACCCAGTACTTC
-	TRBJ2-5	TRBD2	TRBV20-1	CSARGSSGGVRTQYF	TGCAGTGCTAGAGGGTCTAGCGGGGGGGTGCGGACCCAGTACTTC
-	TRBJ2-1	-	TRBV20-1	CSARGERSRTYNEQFF	TGCAGTGCTAGGGGGGAGAGATCTAGAACCTACAATGAGCAGTTCTTC
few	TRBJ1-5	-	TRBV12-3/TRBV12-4	CASSLPPRTSGNQPQHF	TGTGCCAGCAGCCTTCCCCCCCGGACCTCGGGCAATCAGCCCCAGCATTTT
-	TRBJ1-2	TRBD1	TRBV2	CASSVPGQPYGYTF	TGTGCCAGCAGTGTGCCGGGACAGCCCTATGGCTACACCTTC
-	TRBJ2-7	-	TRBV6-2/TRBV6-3	CASSYSAGHWQYF	TGTGCCAGCAGTTATTCAGCGGGACATTGGCAGTACTTC